This T cell receptor (beta chain) was documented in a study of early T cells in non-severe SARS-CoV-2 infection. Looked up from germline, CDR1 is SGDLS and CDR2 is YYNGEE. The junction had 3 bases not matched to a gene; V was cut back by 0 bases and J by 2 bases. The length of the CDR3 is 15 residues. In TCRdb, the 5' RACE reads were re-called with MiXCR into one record per CDR3 protein. The data contain roughly 80,000 distinct CDR3 sequences, more than 7.5% of them singletons. In this sample, this clonotype turned up many times. The rearrangement uses TRBV9 and TRBJ2-7; TRBD2 aligns across 9 bases. The receptor comes from an adult who was a healthcare worker with PCR-confirmed SARS-CoV-2 infection or an uninfected control (not recorded which). The sample comprised whole blood. CDR3 DNA: TGTGCCAGCAGCGTAGGAGCGGGAGGCGCCTACGAGCAGTACTTC. Encoded protein: CASSVGAGGAYEQYF. Variable domain in full (rest from reference TRBV9 and TRBJ2-7): DSGVTQTPKHLITATGQRVTLRCSPRSGDLSVYWYQQSLDQGLQFLIQYYNGEERAKGNILERFSAQQFPDLHSELNLSSLELGDSALYFCASSVGAGGAYEQYFGPGTRLTVT.